This record looks at one TCR beta chain sequence and its context. At one of its ends the junction is not consistent with the germline gene, which may arise from a read error. Primed by a sample-barcoded 5' primer and a J-beta primer mix, a second PCR proceeded for 7 to 11 cycles. TCRdb recomputed calls from the 5' RACE reads with MiXCR, one row per CDR3 protein. Of about 670,000 distinct CDR3 sequences in the sample, roughly half were seen once. This entry comes from a study of blood T cells in healthy people across ages. CDR1 and CDR2 (germline): DFQATT, SNEGSKA (reference sequence). The CDR3 has 12 amino acids.

The chain recombines TRBV20-1 with TRBJ1-6; D not certain. Sequencing was done on a sample of blood. The clonotype comes from a woman aged 80 or older in good health. The CDR3: CSAREGNSPPHF. The CDR3 DNA sequence: TGCAGTGCCAGAGAGGGCAATTCACCCCCCCACTTT.